This TCR beta chain was sequenced for a study of shared clonotypes between healthy human individuals (dated by TCRdb to the early 2020s). Turning to the overall study: The cohort included a few men and two women between 18 and 49 years of age. To increase sequencing depth and limit assay-specific biases, TCR repertoire library preparation and sequencing were carried out by different laboratories using diverse techniques. Each donor's leukapheresis produced roughly between roughly 0.9 and 9 billion PBMCs. The study deeply sequenced blood TCR repertoires of several healthy adults to estimate repertoire size and the extent of clonotype sharing between individuals. For each donor, CD4 naive and CD4 memory were each given three plates, CD8 naive was given two plates, and CD8 memory was given one plate. What the research found in general, with its limitations: Pairwise subsampling indicated that sequencing depth was expected to affect the degree of clonotype sharing among donors. Clonotypes shared by all four sorted-subset donors showed higher generation probabilities than non-shared clonotypes. Estimated clonotype richness was generally larger for naive than for memory subsets. The genetic and exposure-history diversity represented was limited by the small number of donors. Sampling was restricted to blood, and TCR repertoires in tissues likely differ from the TCR repertoires found in blood. Even with the large sequencing depth, rarefaction of the sorted-subset datasets indicated that sequencing was incomplete. About 5% of naive CD4, roughly 3.5% of naive CD8, around 2.3% of memory CD4, and approximately 0.4% of memory CD8 clonotypes were shared across a few donors.

The donors were healthy, HIV-negative adults who had no recently reported acute infections or vaccinations. All donors were Caucasian adults living in Nashville, Tennessee, USA. CD4+ T cells were enriched by magnetic negative selection, after which naive cells were positively selected on CD45RA and the negative fraction was taken as the memory subset. Blood was collected by leukapheresis, and PBMCs were isolated by Ficoll-Histopaque density gradient centrifugation and then cryopreserved in liquid nitrogen vapor phase. Purity and quantity of every magnetically sorted T cell population were checked by analytical flow cytometry. From each sorted fraction, genomic DNA was isolated and quantified by UV absorbance on a Nanodrop 2000c. With respect to this clone: Its antigen is not yet known. It has no much larger one-base neighbor in the sample; base qualities were not kept.

V and J are trimmed by 3 bases and 1 base, and the gene matches miss 8 bases of the junction. In the germline V gene (reference sequence), CDR1 corresponds to SEHNR and CDR2 to FQNEAQ. Measured from the cysteine to the phenylalanine, the CDR3 is 16 residues long. Only CDR3 DNA is held: 48 bases, read in frame from base 1. TCR CDR3 regions were amplified from genomic DNA by multiplex PCR using the deep immunoSEQ assay. Genomic DNA extracted from each cell subset was distributed evenly over all wells of several immunoSEQ 96-well plates, and each plate served as one replicate. For sorted subsets, each replicate PCR was loaded with about 200 ng genomic DNA, equivalent to roughly 30,000 T cell genomes. Purified libraries were measured with a Qubit 3.0 fluorometer, size-checked on a Bioanalyzer 2100, and measured again with the KAPA Library Quantification kit. Each immunoSEQ 96-well plate was sequenced on its own single-read 150-cycle Illumina NextSeq 550 flow cell. Processing in the source paper ran as follows. The immunoSEQ output contained only junctional sequences without quality scores, so filtering could not match that applied to full-length reads. To assign V/J genes and CDR3, sequences were annotated against IMGT germline references using PyIR, a Python wrapper for IgBLAST v1.9. Reads were removed for weak V/J assignments (E-value above 1e-6), missing CDR3, stop codons, out-of-frame junctions, or ambiguous translated residues. V3J clonotypes were defined as sequences sharing an identical inferred V gene, J gene, and CDR3 amino acid sequence. Percentage overlap between repertoires was calculated by dividing the number of shared unique clonotypes by the size of the smaller repertoire. Richness of each repertoire was evaluated using RTK rarefaction, the Chao1 estimator, and Recon v2.1 estimates of unobserved clonotypes. For all TCRbeta clonotypes obtained by the gDNA method from a handful of donors, generation probabilities were computed with OLGA. Imported from immuneACCESS, the table was reduced by TCRdb to in-frame sequences with V and J called. These copies leave out some clones; in studies compared against another copy, an unresolved V gene accounts for under half, and the cause of the remainder is not known. V and J calls plus clone size are reproduced from that table; the DNA served to infer D and trimming. Recorded for this sample are millions of clones; 85% to 95% of them occurred a single time. In total, the top ten clones hold 0.1% to 0.15% of the sample.

Rearrangement joined TRBV7-9 to TRBJ2-5, and TRBD1 aligns with 7 junction nucleotides. The TCR comes from a man aged 18 to 29 in good health. Sequencing was carried out using naive CD4+ T cells sorted from blood. Sample cell subset or site, as interpreted from the label and publication: CD45RA+ positively selected. The nucleotide sequence is given as TGTGCCAGCAGCTTCCCAACAGGGGCCCCCCAAGAGACCCAGTACTTC. Translation gives CASSFPTGAPQETQYF.